This passage covers 18 T cell receptor beta chains from one sample sequenced in a study of T cells of healthy individuals. TCRdb used MiXCR to reprocess the 5' RACE reads, holding one entry per CDR3 protein. The sample holds more than 85,000 distinct CDR3 sequences; about 16% are singletons and the top ten take 6.2%. Every receptor here comes from a human donor in good health.

The chain couples TRBV5-1 to TRBJ1-4; D unclear. The CDR3 spans 14 residues. Trimming left V 4 bases short and J 8 bases short, with 15 bases between. Germline CDR1 and CDR2: SGHRS and YFSETQ. The CDR3 nucleotides are TGCGCCAGCAGCAGTGAGTTCTACGGGGAAAAACTGTTTTTT. Translated, it gives CASSSEFYGEKLFF.

This clonotype was recorded a few times. The CDR3 here is CASTQVGGNEQFF. Here the CDR3 DNA reads TGCGCCAGCACTCAAGTCGGAGGCAATGAGCAGTTCTTC. This chain uses TRBV5-1 with TRBJ2-1, with a tentative D call TRBD2 (5 bases). V lost 6 bases and J 6 bases, leaving 13 bases between the germline ends. The germline CDR1 and CDR2 sequences are SGHRS and YFSETQ. This CDR3 region has 13 residues.

This clonotype occurred many times. The rearrangement uses TRBV7-2 and TRBJ2-7; D possibly matches TRBD1 or TRBD2 (5 bases each). Germline V gives CDR1 SGHTA, CDR2 FQGNSA. Trimming cost V 3 bases and J 4 bases, with 7 bases left between them. This CDR3 region has 12 residues. Written as DNA, the CDR3 is TGTGCCAGCAGCTTTTGGGGGTACGAGCAGTACTTC. Translation gives CASSFWGYEQYF.

In its sample, this clonotype was seen a few times. This chain connects TRBV12-3 or TRBV12-4 to TRBJ2-1; D might be TRBD2 (6 bases). The CDR3 length is 15 residues. Deletions cut 5 bases from V and 5 bases from J, with 16 bases between. The CDR3 sequence: CASSPLASDNNEQFF. CDR3 nucleotides: TGTGCCAGCAGTCCCTTGGCTAGCGACAACAATGAGCAGTTCTTC.

The chain carries TRBV4-1 and TRBJ2-1; a weak D match, TRBD1 (6 bases). Trimming removed 3 bases at V and 2 bases at J, with 14 bases between. Germline lookup yields CDR1 MGHRA and CDR2 YSYEKL. The CDR3 length is 16 residues. CDR3 sequence reads: CASSQPTRDTYNEQFF. The CDR3 region has the DNA TGCGCCAGCAGCCAGCCCACTAGGGACACCTACAATGAGCAGTTCTTC.

The chain is built from TRBV29-1 and TRBJ2-1; 8 bases map to TRBD2. Germline CDR1 is SQVTM and CDR2 is ANQGSEA. The V gene end was trimmed by 6 bases and the J gene end by 9 bases; junction bases not matched to a gene: 13. The CDR3 covers 14 residues. This CDR3 is CSVSDGGASGEQFF. In nucleotides, the CDR3 is TGCAGCGTGAGTGACGGGGGGGCGTCGGGTGAGCAGTTCTTC.

As DNA, the CDR3 is TGCAGTGCCGGGACTAGCGGGGGGGCGAATGAGCAGTTCTTC. It is translated as CSAGTSGGANEQFF. The chain couples TRBV20-1 to TRBJ2-1; 16 bases line up with TRBD2. The CDR3 totals 14 residues. V gave up 6 bases and J gave up 7 bases; unmatched junction bases: 3. Germline CDR1 DFQATT, CDR2 SNEGSKA (reference sequence).

In this sample, this clonotype turned up a few times. This rearrangement joins TRBV28 to TRBJ2-2, with 9 bases identical to TRBD2. The J segment lost 4 bases and the V segment lost 3 bases, leaving 6 bases of the junction unmatched. Germline V gives CDR1 MDHEN, CDR2 SYDVKM. This CDR3 is built from 16 residues. As DNA, the CDR3 is TGTGCCAGCAGTTTTTGGTTGACTAGCGGCACCGGGGAGCTGTTTTTT. This translates into CASSFWLTSGTGELFF.

This clonotype was counted only a few times. The gene calls are TRBV11-2 and TRBJ2-7, with 10 bases identical to TRBD1. Germline V lookup: CDR1 SGHAT, CDR2 FQNNGV. V was pared by 6 bases and J by 5 bases, with 7 bases of the junction left unmatched. The CDR3 extends over 14 amino acids. CDR3 sequence reads: CASRTTGGPHEQYF. CDR3 coding DNA: TGTGCCAGCAGGACGACAGGGGGCCCGCACGAGCAGTACTTC.

This rearrangement joins TRBV6-4 to TRBJ1-6; 7 positions match TRBD1. The CDR3 totals 13 residues. Trimming took 6 bases from V and 7 from J; bases not matched to a gene: 3. CDR1 MRHNA and CDR2 SNTAGT come from the germline V gene. DNA of the CDR3: TGTGCCAGCAGCGGGACAGACAATTCACCCCTCCACTTT. Its protein product is CASSGTDNSPLHF.

V gene TRBV20-1 combines with J gene TRBJ2-2; 9 bases agree with TRBD2. J was trimmed by 4 bases and V by 3 bases; bases with no gene match: 12. Germline CDR1 is DFQATT and CDR2 is SNEGSKA (reference sequence). The CDR3 contains 17 residues. The CDR3 region is CSARGLAGKTSTGELFF. CDR3 in DNA: TGCAGTGCTAGGGGGCTAGCGGGAAAGACGAGCACCGGGGAGCTGTTTTTT.

This clonotype was counted a few times. The chain carries TRBV20-1 and TRBJ2-5, with 7 bases fitting TRBD1. The CDR3 totals 13 residues. CDR1 and CDR2 from the germline V gene are DFQATT and SNEGSKA (reference sequence). V shed 4 bases, J shed 4 bases, and the junction held 6 bases outside the gene matches. The CDR3 DNA sequence: TGCAGTGCTACCAGGGGGTCCCCAGAGACCCAGTACTTC. It codes for CSATRGSPETQYF.

This chain uses TRBV10-3 with TRBJ1-5; the match to TRBD1 covers 7 bases. The CDR3 extends over 16 amino acids. Per germline, CDR1 ENHRY and CDR2 SYGVKD. V lost 2 bases and J lost 3; bases outside the gene matches: 7. CDR3 protein: CAISEGGRGYNQPQHF. CDR3 in DNA: TGTGCCATCAGTGAGGGTGGCAGGGGGTACAATCAGCCCCAGCATTTT.

This clonotype was seen ten or more times. V and J are TRBV19 and TRBJ2-1, with 15 nucleotides matching TRBD2. This CDR3 has 15 amino acids. Germline CDR1 LNHDA, CDR2 SQIVND (reference sequence). The trim removed 7 bases at V and 4 bases at J, leaving 2 bases unmatched. CDR3 in amino acids: CASTGLAGGYNEQFF. The CDR3 coding sequence is TGTGCCAGTACCGGACTAGCGGGGGGGTACAATGAGCAGTTCTTC.

The V and J genes are TRBV5-4 and TRBJ2-2; TRBD1 or TRBD2 may be the D gene (5 bases each). CDR3 length: 16 amino acids. Trimming shortened V by 1 base and J by 2 bases, and 12 bases separated the two germline ends. Germline loops: CDR1 SGHNT, CDR2 YYREEE (reference sequence). CDR3 amino acids: CASSLQGRENTGELFF. As DNA, the CDR3 is TGTGCCAGCAGCTTGCAGGGCCGGGAAAACACCGGGGAGCTGTTTTTT.

This clonotype was found a few times. The V gene is TRBV20-1, the J gene TRBJ1-2, with 9 bases lining up with TRBD1. Trimming cost V 5 bases and J 8 bases; bases outside gene matches: 6. The CDR3 length is 12 residues. Germline loops: CDR1 DFQATT, CDR2 SNEGSKA (reference sequence). CDR3 in amino acids: CSAGNRGQGYTF. The CDR3 region has the DNA TGCAGTGCTGGAAACAGGGGGCAGGGCTACACCTTC.

This clonotype was counted a few times. V usage is TRBV27 and J usage is TRBJ2-3; D is tentatively TRBD1 or TRBD2 (6 bases each). Germline V gene data show CDR1 as MNHEY and CDR2 as SMNVEV (reference sequence). Deletions cut 5 bases from V and 2 bases from J, with 14 bases between. The CDR3 has 15 amino acids. CDR3 residues: CASSRPGADTDTQYF. CDR3 DNA sequence: TGTGCCAGCAGTCGCCCGGGGGCCGACACAGATACGCAGTATTTT.

Concerning this clonotype: A much larger clone differs from this one at a single base, so this may be a read error. The chain recombines TRBV5-1 with TRBJ2-5, with D hard to call. Between the trimmed V and J ends, which lost 6 bases and 5 bases, there was a span of 20 bases. The germline V gene encodes CDR1 SGHRS and CDR2 YFSETQ. This CDR3 is built from 15 residues. The CDR3 region is CASTIGRSDVETQYF. CDR3 bases: TGCGCCAGCACCATCGGACGTTCCGATGTGGAGACCCAGTACTTC.